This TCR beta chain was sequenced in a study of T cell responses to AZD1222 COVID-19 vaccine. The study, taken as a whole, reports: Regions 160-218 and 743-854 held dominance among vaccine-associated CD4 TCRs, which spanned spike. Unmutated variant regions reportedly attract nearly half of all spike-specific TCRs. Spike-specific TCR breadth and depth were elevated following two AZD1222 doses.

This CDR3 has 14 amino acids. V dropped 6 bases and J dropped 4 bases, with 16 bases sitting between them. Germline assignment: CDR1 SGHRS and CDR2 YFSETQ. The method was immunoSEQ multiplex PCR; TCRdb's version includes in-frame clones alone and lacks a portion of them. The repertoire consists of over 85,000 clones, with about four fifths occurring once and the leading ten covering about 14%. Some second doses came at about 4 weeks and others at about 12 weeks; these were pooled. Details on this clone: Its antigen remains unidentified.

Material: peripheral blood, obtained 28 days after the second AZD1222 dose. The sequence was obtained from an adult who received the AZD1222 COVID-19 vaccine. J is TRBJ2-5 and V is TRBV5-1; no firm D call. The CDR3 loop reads CASKVGPVGETQYF. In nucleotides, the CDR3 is TGCGCCAGCAAAGTTGGGCCGGTGGGAGAGACCCAGTACTTC.